The clone carrying this T cell receptor (beta chain) was seen more than once but under ten times. These data are taken from a study of blood T cell repertoires in COVID-19. The data were produced by immunoSEQ multiplex PCR, yet TCRdb's version contains in-frame clones alone and is incomplete. The sample has 140,000 or so clones; around 85% are singletons. CDR3 length equals 18 residues. CDR1 is MGHRA and CDR2 is YSYEKL in the germline V gene. The V end lost 2 bases, the J end lost 9 bases, and 23 bases lay between the germline ends. This receptor was identified in a woman aged 80 or over with acute or convalescent COVID-19. The specimen was peripheral blood. The V gene is TRBV4-1, the J gene TRBJ1-6; D gene unclear. DNA for the CDR3: TGCGCCAGCAGCCAACAATCAACCGGGGTCCTGACTGGTTCACCCCTCCACTTT. Protein: CASSQQSTGVLTGSPLHF.